This T cell receptor (beta chain) was recovered during a study of shared clonotypes between healthy human individuals. This clone was counted a single time. Clones were read by immunoSEQ multiplex PCR, and TCRdb kept only the in-frame ones, dropping some. The table has about 2,500,000 clones, more than 80% seen once. The sequence was obtained from a man younger than 30 in good health. Input material: naive CD4+ T cells sorted from blood. Sample subset: CD45RA+ positively selected.

The CDR3 nucleotides read TGTGCCAGCTCCGAAGGGGCCAACGCCAATCAGCCCCAGCATTTT. Its translation is CASSEGANANQPQHF. V gene TRBV18 combines with J gene TRBJ1-5; possible D gene TRBD1, 5 bases. Germline loops: CDR1 KGHSH, CDR2 LQKENI. The CDR3 extends over 15 amino acids. V lost 6 bases, J lost 3 bases, and 15 bases lay in between. Full variable domain (outside the CDR3, taken from reference TRBV18 and TRBJ1-5): NAGVMQNPRHLVRRRGQEARLRCSPMKGHSHVYWYRQLPEEGLKFMVYLQKENIIDESGMPKERFSAEFPKEGPSILRIQQVVRGDSAAYFCASSEGANANQPQHFGDGTRLSIL.